Each of the 19 T cell receptor beta chains below was sequenced from the same sample in a study of blood T cell repertoires in COVID-19. The assay was immunoSEQ multiplex PCR, and TCRdb's table has in-frame clones only and misses some. Of 220,000 or so clones in the sample, 65% to 85% were seen once. Specimen: peripheral blood. All receptors come from a woman aged 55-75 years with acute or convalescent COVID-19.

The chain joins TRBV7-9 to TRBJ1-2; D uncertain. The CDR3 runs to 18 residues. Trimming took 5 bases from V and 2 from J, leaving 24 bases between them. Germline V gives CDR1 SEHNR, CDR2 FQNEAQ (reference sequence). The CDR3 nucleotides are TGTGCCAGCAGCCCGCTTCCTGGGATCACGGGGTTAAACTATGGCTACACCTTC. Its translation: CASSPLPGITGLNYGYTF.

The chain combines TRBV30 with TRBJ1-5, with a tentative D call TRBD1 (6 bases). The V gene's germline CDR1 is GTSNPN and CDR2 SVGIG (reference sequence). The V end was cut by 4 bases, the J end by 5 bases, with 12 bases between. CDR3 length equals 13 residues. The chain's CDR3 is CAWTSAGDQPQHF. DNA of the CDR3: TGTGCCTGGACATCGGCAGGGGATCAGCCCCAGCATTTT.

The CDR3 loop is CASSWGQGFGYTF. The CDR3 bases are TGTGCCAGCAGCTGGGGACAGGGGTTTGGCTACACCTTC. The V and J genes are TRBV5-4 and TRBJ1-2; 10 bases agree with TRBD1. The CDR3 is made up of 13 amino acids. Germline CDR1 and CDR2: SGHNT and YYREEE (reference sequence). J lost 7 bases, V lost 3 bases, and 3 bases had no gene match.

A single count supports this clone. The V gene is TRBV4-1, the J gene TRBJ2-1, with a possible D match to TRBD1 (6 bases). Trimming removed 4 bases at V and 7 bases at J, with 14 bases between. The CDR3 totals 14 residues. Germline V gives CDR1 MGHRA, CDR2 YSYEKL. CDR3 sequence (DNA): TGCGCCAGCAGCCTTAGGACAGTTAAAAATGAGCAGTTCTTC. Its translation is CASSLRTVKNEQFF.

The chain couples TRBV11-3 to TRBJ1-2; no firm D call. Germline V lookup: CDR1 SGHNT, CDR2 YENEEA. The CDR3 has 13 residues. Trimming shortened V by 1 base and J by 8 bases, and 11 bases separated the two germline ends. In DNA form, the CDR3 reads TGTGCCAGCAGCTTAGTTACCAGGTACGGCTACACCTTC. Protein sequence: CASSLVTRYGYTF.

This clone has a handful of counts. Its ends do not fully match the called genes, so a read error is possible. The chain carries TRBV4-1 and TRBJ1-2, with 9 positions matching TRBD1. The CDR3 loop spans 11 amino acids. Germline-derived CDR1 and CDR2 are MGHRA and YSYEKL. The CDR3: CASSSDRGYTF. The CDR3 DNA reads TGCGCCAGCAGCTCGGACAGGGGCTATACCTTC.

The rearrangement uses TRBV7-2 and TRBJ2-7; 10 bases map to TRBD1. Germline trimming cut 1 base from V and 2 bases from J; bases unmatched to any gene: 2. Germline assignment: CDR1 SGHTA and CDR2 FQGNSA. This CDR3 has 15 amino acids. CDR3 residues: CASSLGTGGPYEQYF. In nucleotides, the CDR3 is TGTGCCAGCAGCTTAGGGACAGGGGGGCCCTACGAGCAGTACTTC. The full variable domain, its missing parts supplied by reference TRBV7-2 and TRBJ2-7, is GAGVSQSPSNKVTEKGKDVELRCDPISGHTALYWYRQSLGQGLEFLIYFQGNSAPDKSGLPSDRFSAERTGGSVSTLTIQRTQQEDSAVYLCASSLGTGGPYEQYFGPGTRLTVT.

This chain uses TRBV2 with TRBJ1-1; no definite D call. The V gene's germline CDR1 is SNHLY and CDR2 FYNNEI. Trimming shortened V by 5 bases and J by 11 bases, and 18 bases separated the two germline ends. This CDR3 comprises 13 residues. CDR3 DNA sequence: TGTGCCAGCAGTTCCCGACTACCAGTCTACGCTTTCTTT. Translation: CASSSRLPVYAFF.

CDR3 DNA sequence: TGTGCCAGCAGCCCCCAGGGGGGAACCTACAATGAGCAGTTCTTC. It codes for CASSPQGGTYNEQFF. The chain recombines TRBV7-3 with TRBJ2-1, with TRBD1 as a possible D gene (7 bases). Per the germline V gene, CDR1 is SGHTA and CDR2 is FQGTGA. Between the trimmed V and J ends, which lost 5 bases and 2 bases, there was a span of 13 bases. This CDR3 has 15 amino acids.

This clone was detected once. The DNA of the CDR3 is TGTGCCAGCACCAAAGGGGGCAGCTCCAACTATGGCTACACCTTC. Its translation is CASTKGGSSNYGYTF. V and J are TRBV9 and TRBJ1-2, with 7 bases that match TRBD1. CDR1 and CDR2 from the germline V gene are SGDLS and YYNGEE. The J segment lost 2 bases and the V segment lost 6 bases, leaving 10 bases of the junction unmatched. This CDR3 has 15 amino acids.

CDR3 region: CASSVSGYGNTIYF. In nucleotides, the CDR3 is TGTGCCAGCAGCGTTTCAGGTTATGGAAACACCATATATTTT. The J gene is TRBJ1-3, the V gene TRBV9; D not resolved. From germline, CDR1 is SGDLS and CDR2 YYNGEE. Trimming removed 2 bases from V and 3 bases from J, with 9 bases in between. This CDR3 region has 14 residues.

The chain joins TRBV27 to TRBJ1-1; no clear D gene. The germline gives CDR1 MNHEY, CDR2 SMNVEV (reference sequence). The CDR3 is made up of 13 amino acids. Trimming cost V 8 bases and J 1 base, with 11 bases left between them. Here the CDR3 reads CASSLTRNTEAFF. The CDR3 DNA reads as TGTGCCAGCTCTCTTACAAGGAACACTGAAGCTTTCTTT.

This chain links TRBV18 with TRBJ1-1, with no clear D. The CDR3 totals 12 residues. CDR1 and CDR2 from the germline V gene are KGHSH and LQKENI. V was clipped by 3 bases and J by 7 bases, with 9 bases between them. The CDR3: CASSPIHGEAFF. The CDR3 DNA reads as TGTGCCAGCTCACCTATTCACGGTGAAGCTTTCTTT.

The chain joins TRBV5-4 to TRBJ1-1, with 7 nucleotides matching TRBD1. CDR3 size: 14 residues. J was trimmed by 3 bases and V by 2 bases; bases with no gene match: 4. Germline CDR1 reads SGHNT; CDR2 reads YYREEE (reference sequence). The CDR3, as DNA: TGTGCCAGCAGCTTCAGGGGGAGATACACTGAAGCTTTCTTT. Amino acids: CASSFRGRYTEAFF.

This clone appeared once. The chain has TRBV11-2 and TRBJ2-1; 7 bases are shared with TRBD2. This CDR3 contains 15 residues. The V gene end was trimmed by 7 bases and the J gene end by 6 bases; junction bases not matched to a gene: 12. Germline loops: CDR1 SGHAT, CDR2 FQNNGV. The DNA for the CDR3 is TGTGCCAGCACCCCTTGGGGAGGGGAGGGCAATGAGCAGTTCTTC. Protein: CASTPWGGEGNEQFF. The full variable domain, completed using reference TRBV11-2 and TRBJ2-1, is EAGVAQSPRYKIIEKRQSVAFWCNPISGHATLYWYQQILGQGPKLLIQFQNNGVVDDSQLPKDRFSAERLKGVDSTLKIQPAKLEDSAVYLCASTPWGGEGNEQFFGPGTRLTVL.

This chain joins TRBV9 and TRBJ1-4, with 8 bases matching TRBD1. The CDR3 consists of 15 residues. CDR1 and CDR2 from the germline V gene are SGDLS and YYNGEE. J lost 0 bases, V lost 4 bases, and 2 bases had no gene match. CDR3 bases: TGTGCCAGCAGCCAGGGGGCAGCAACTAATGAAAAACTGTTTTTT. Translating it yields CASSQGAATNEKLFF.

The rearrangement joins TRBV9 to TRBJ2-2; 7 bases line up with TRBD1. Trimming took 4 bases from V and 13 from J; bases not matched to a gene: 10. In germline, CDR1 is SGDLS, CDR2 YYNGEE. The CDR3 is 13 residues long. The CDR3 loop reads CASSPNEGARLFF. The DNA of the CDR3 is TGTGCCAGCAGCCCTAACGAGGGGGCTAGGCTGTTTTTT.

The chain has TRBV30 and TRBJ1-5; D is unresolved. CDR1 GTSNPN and CDR2 SVGIG come from the germline V gene (reference sequence). There are 14 residues in the CDR3. V was shortened by 6 bases and J by 4 bases, with 16 bases between the two germline ends. In DNA, the CDR3 is TGTGCCTGTGGGGAGCGCGGCAGAAATCAGCCCCAGCATTTT. Translating gives CACGERGRNQPQHF.

The chain has TRBV9 and TRBJ2-1, with 9 bases identical to TRBD1. CDR3 size: 15 residues. Looked up from germline, CDR1 is SGDLS and CDR2 is YYNGEE. Losses at the gene ends were 4 bases for V and 2 bases for J; bases not matched to a gene: 4. The CDR3: CASSPRQGAYNEQFF. CDR3 bases: TGTGCCAGCAGCCCACGACAGGGGGCCTACAATGAGCAGTTCTTC.